The next 21 T cell receptor beta chains were all read from a single sample in a study of T cell responses to AZD1222 COVID-19 vaccine. Assay: immunoSEQ multiplex PCR; the TCRdb copy retains only in-frame clones and omits some. The profile shows some 140,000 clones, about 94% of them singletons. This sample comprised peripheral blood, obtained on day 0 of AZD1222 vaccination. The source is an adult in good health.

This chain connects TRBV7-3 to TRBJ2-3; no firm D call. CDR3 length: 13 amino acids. Germline V CDR1 and CDR2: SGHTA, FQGTGA. The ends were cut back, 0 bases at V and 6 bases at J, with 7 bases in the middle. The CDR3 coding sequence is TGTGCCAGCAGCTTAACCTATGGGGATACGCAGTATTTT. It codes for CASSLTYGDTQYF.

The gene calls are TRBV13 and TRBJ2-7; D may correspond to TRBD1 or TRBD2 (5 bases each). This CDR3 region has 14 residues. The germline V gene has CDR1 PRHDT and CDR2 FYEKMQ (reference sequence). Trimming shortened V by 5 bases and J by 0 bases, and 11 bases separated the two germline ends. For the CDR3, the DNA is TGTGCCAGCAGCCCTCCTGGGACCTCCTACGAGCAGTACTTC. Protein sequence: CASSPPGTSYEQYF.

The chain has TRBV6-1 and TRBJ2-7; D is ambiguous. CDR1 is MNHNS and CDR2 is SASEGT in the germline V gene. Trimming took 2 bases from V and 3 from J, leaving 8 bases between them. This CDR3 region has 13 residues. For the CDR3, the DNA is TGTGCCAGCAGTGAAAGAAGGTTCTACGAGCAGTACTTC. Protein: CASSERRFYEQYF.

This clone was counted a single time. The CDR3 reads CASMFLGAREQYF. The DNA for the CDR3 is TGTGCCAGCATGTTTTTGGGGGCTCGGGAGCAGTACTTC. The chain recombines TRBV28 with TRBJ2-7; TRBD1 might be the D (6 bases). Deletions cut 7 bases from V and 7 bases from J, with 17 bases between. Germline V gives CDR1 MDHEN, CDR2 SYDVKM. This CDR3 spans 13 amino acids. The complete variable domain, with remaining parts taken from reference TRBV28 and TRBJ2-7, reads DVKVTQSSRYLVKRTGEKVFLECVQDMDHENMFWYRQDPGLGLRLIYFSYDVKMKEKGDIPEGYSVSREKKERFSLILESASTNQTSMYLCASMFLGAREQYFGPGTRLTVT.

This clone has just a few counts. The chain combines TRBV18 with TRBJ1-6; the D is unclear. Trimming pared 6 bases from V and 11 bases from J, leaving 14 bases between. Germline V gene data show CDR1 as KGHSH and CDR2 as LQKENI. The CDR3 is made up of 13 amino acids. The CDR3 loop is CASSTRGEAPLHF. The CDR3 DNA follows: TGTGCCAGCTCGACCCGGGGTGAGGCACCCCTCCACTTT.

The chain employs TRBV7-8 and TRBJ1-1, with TRBD1 identical over 8 bases. Germline lookup yields CDR1 SGHVS and CDR2 FQNEAQ. The CDR3 is 15 amino acids. J was trimmed by 5 bases and V by 6 bases; bases with no gene match: 11. CDR3 in DNA: TGTGCCAGCAGACATGTACAGGGGGGGGCGACTGAAGCTTTCTTT. Translated, it gives CASRHVQGGATEAFF. Looking up the rest from reference TRBV7-8 and TRBJ1-1 gives the full variable domain: GAGVSQSPRYKVAKRGQDVALRCDPISGHVSLFWYQQALGQGPEFLTYFQNEAQLDKSGLPSDRFFAERPEGSVSTLKIQRTQQEDSAVYLCASRHVQGGATEAFFGQGTRLTVV.

This clone was counted only a few times. The chain is built from TRBV19 and TRBJ2-7, with D unclear. Germline V gene data show CDR1 as LNHDA and CDR2 as SQIVND (reference sequence). V lost 3 bases and J 4 bases, leaving 19 bases between the germline ends. CDR3 length: 16 amino acids. CDR3 sequence reads: CASSMGAESVTYEQYF. The CDR3 bases are TGTGCCAGTAGTATGGGCGCTGAGAGCGTGACTTACGAGCAGTACTTC.

The chain joins TRBV6-5 to TRBJ1-2; no reliable D call. V was shortened by 1 base and J by 5 bases, with 8 bases between the two germline ends. Germline V CDR1 and CDR2: MNHEY, SVGAGI. This CDR3 spans 13 amino acids. CDR3 sequence reads: CASSYFLKYGYTF. For the CDR3, the DNA is TGTGCCAGCAGTTACTTCCTTAAGTATGGCTACACCTTC.

There are a few counts of this clone. The chain uses TRBV19 and TRBJ2-1, with 8 bases aligning to TRBD2. V was pared by 7 bases and J by 8 bases, with 13 bases of the junction left unmatched. The germline V gene encodes CDR1 LNHDA and CDR2 SQIVND (reference sequence). This CDR3 spans 15 amino acids. The CDR3 here is CASTGVPGGWHEQFF. The CDR3, as DNA: TGTGCCAGTACTGGGGTTCCGGGGGGGTGGCATGAGCAGTTCTTC.

The chain links TRBV5-6 to TRBJ2-3; D uncertain. Trimming left V 4 bases short and J 2 bases short, with 11 bases between. The V gene's germline CDR1 is SGHDT and CDR2 YYEEEE. The CDR3 spans 14 residues. The CDR3 is CASSPGRSTDTQYF. The CDR3 DNA follows: TGTGCCAGCAGCCCCGGTAGATCCACAGATACGCAGTATTTT. Filled out from reference TRBV5-6 and TRBJ2-3, the complete variable domain reads DAGVTQSPTHLIKTRGQQVTLRCSPKSGHDTVSWYQQALGQGPQFIFQYYEEEERQRGNFPDRFSGHQFPNYSSELNVNALLLGDSALYLCASSPGRSTDTQYFGPGTRLTVL.

The V gene is TRBV12-5, the J gene TRBJ1-3; the D gene is possibly TRBD1 (5 bases). The germline V gene encodes CDR1 LGHNT and CDR2 FRNRAP. The CDR3 length is 18 residues. Trimming took off 7 bases at V and 0 bases at J, with 22 bases between the two ends. This chain's CDR3 is CASAPPGRGPYSGNTIYF. DNA for the CDR3: TGTGCTAGTGCCCCACCGGGCCGGGGACCTTACTCTGGAAACACCATATATTTT.

V usage is TRBV7-9 and J usage is TRBJ1-1; 9 bases are a match to TRBD1. CDR1 is SEHNR and CDR2 is FQNEAQ in the germline V gene (reference sequence). J was trimmed by 7 bases and V by 3 bases; bases with no gene match: 6. The CDR3 spans 14 residues. The CDR3 region has the DNA TGTGCCAGCAGCTTGACAGGGGGGGACCTTGAAGCTTTCTTT. Translation: CASSLTGGDLEAFF.

The chain joins TRBV9 to TRBJ2-4; no clear D gene. Germline values: CDR1 SGDLS, CDR2 YYNGEE. The CDR3 runs 14 residues. Trimming stripped 3 bases from V and 3 bases from J, with 10 bases between. The CDR3 is CASSAGANKNIQYF. CDR3 coding DNA: TGTGCCAGCAGCGCGGGCGCGAACAAAAACATTCAGTACTTC.

This clone was recorded only once. V and J are TRBV5-6 and TRBJ1-6; 9 bases fit TRBD1. Germline loops: CDR1 SGHDT, CDR2 YYEEEE. The CDR3 sequence is 17 residues long. Trimming cost V 4 bases and J 10 bases; bases outside gene matches: 15. This CDR3 reads CASSTRTGVSPKSPLHF. The CDR3 nucleotides are TGTGCCAGCAGCACTAGGACAGGGGTGAGTCCAAAATCACCCCTCCACTTT.

Only a few counts were recorded for this clone. The genes are TRBV19 and TRBJ1-2, with 7 bases lining up with TRBD1. J lost 0 bases, V lost 9 bases, and 10 bases had no gene match. The CDR3 sequence is 15 residues long. Germline CDR1 reads LNHDA; CDR2 reads SQIVND (reference sequence). The CDR3 is CASTGTDRANYGYTF. DNA for the CDR3: TGTGCCAGCACCGGGACAGACCGAGCTAACTATGGCTACACCTTC.

Only one count was recorded for this clone. The rearrangement joins TRBV4-1 to TRBJ2-1, with TRBD2 identical over 14 bases. V gave up 0 bases and J gave up 9 bases; unmatched junction bases: 7. From germline, CDR1 is MGHRA and CDR2 YSYEKL. The CDR3 is 17 residues long. The DNA for the CDR3 is TGCGCCAGCAGCCAAGATCTTGGGACTAGCGGGGGCGGTGAGCAGTTCTTC. This sequence encodes CASSQDLGTSGGGEQFF.

The V call is TRBV6-1, the J call TRBJ2-7; tentatively, D is TRBD1 or TRBD2 (6 bases each). V lost 2 bases to trimming and J lost 6 bases, with 17 bases between them. Germline-derived CDR1 and CDR2 are MNHNS and SASEGT. CDR3 length: 15 residues. The CDR3 sequence: CASSESFRGLSEQYF. The CDR3 nucleotides are TGTGCCAGCAGTGAATCTTTCAGGGGACTTAGCGAGCAGTACTTC.

The rearrangement joins TRBV30 to TRBJ1-3; TRBD1 might be the D (6 bases). Per the germline V gene, CDR1 is GTSNPN and CDR2 is SVGIG (reference sequence). This CDR3 contains 13 residues. V was trimmed by 1 base and J by 2 bases, leaving 6 bases between them. CDR3 region: CAWSGTAGNTIYF. As DNA, the CDR3 is TGTGCCTGGAGTGGGACAGCTGGAAACACCATATATTTT. The full variable domain, rest sourced from reference TRBV30 and TRBJ1-3, is SQTIHQWPATLVQPVGSPLSLECTVEGTSNPNLYWYRQAAGRGLQLLFYSVGIGQISSEVPQNLSASRPQDRQFILSSKKLLLSDSGFYLCAWSGTAGNTIYFGEGSWLTVV.

The rearrangement links TRBV15 to TRBJ1-4; D not resolved. CDR1 is LNHNV and CDR2 is YYDKDF in the germline V gene (reference sequence). Trimming pared 0 bases from V and 7 bases from J, leaving 12 bases between. The CDR3 extends over 15 amino acids. This chain's CDR3 is CATSRDPGSREKLFF. CDR3 DNA sequence: TGTGCCACCAGCAGAGATCCGGGGTCTCGTGAAAAACTGTTTTTT.

The chain employs TRBV11-3 and TRBJ2-3, with a possible D match to TRBD2 (6 bases). The germline V and J ends were trimmed by 8 bases and 2 bases, with 17 bases remaining between them. This CDR3 region has 15 residues. In germline, CDR1 is SGHNT, CDR2 YENEEA. The CDR3 reads CASRGRGDPTDTQYF. The CDR3 DNA reads as TGTGCCAGCCGAGGGCGGGGCGACCCCACAGATACGCAGTATTTT.

The chain links TRBV7-9 to TRBJ1-2, with D unresolved. The V end was cut by 5 bases, the J end by 8 bases, with 18 bases between. This CDR3 has 14 amino acids. The germline gives CDR1 SEHNR, CDR2 FQNEAQ (reference sequence). CDR3 amino acids: CASSPGGVKGGYTF. As DNA, the CDR3 is TGTGCCAGCAGCCCGGGCGGGGTGAAAGGAGGCTACACCTTC.